Listed here are 28 T cell receptor beta chains from one sample, sequenced in a study of T cells of healthy individuals. Using its own MiXCR run on the 5' RACE reads, TCRdb lists one record per CDR3 protein. The sample has more than 85,000 distinct CDR3 sequences; 17% are singletons. The receptors derive from a human donor in good health.

This rearrangement joins TRBV28 to TRBJ1-3; D uncertain. The CDR3 consists of 11 residues. V was shortened by 7 bases and J by 4 bases, with 5 bases between the two germline ends. CDR1 is MDHEN and CDR2 is SYDVKM in the germline V gene. CDR3 bases: TGTGCCAGCAACCGCGGAAACACCATATATTTT. This encodes CASNRGNTIYF.

In this sample, this clonotype turned up a few times. J is TRBJ1-5 and V is TRBV24-1, with unresolved D. The length of the CDR3 is 13 residues. Germline assignment: CDR1 KGHDR and CDR2 SFDVKD. Trimming left V 6 bases short and J 9 bases short, with 14 bases between. This chain's CDR3 is CATSRAGVTPQHF. The CDR3 bases are TGTGCCACCAGTAGGGCCGGTGTAACGCCCCAGCATTTT.

The chain combines TRBV20-1 with TRBJ2-7, with 7 bases that match TRBD1. V shed 5 bases, J shed 7 bases, and the junction held 11 bases outside the gene matches. CDR3 length: 13 amino acids. Looked up from germline, CDR1 is DFQATT and CDR2 is SNEGSKA (reference sequence). CDR3 loop: CSALTGWANEQYF. The CDR3, as DNA: TGCAGTGCTCTGACAGGGTGGGCGAATGAGCAGTACTTC.

A few counts support this clonotype. The V and J genes are TRBV5-1 and TRBJ2-3; D not certain. From germline, CDR1 is SGHRS and CDR2 YFSETQ. Trimming removed 7 bases at V and 2 bases at J, with 8 bases between. CDR3 length: 12 residues. Here the CDR3 reads CASARDTDTQYF. Here the CDR3 DNA reads TGCGCCAGCGCACGAGACACAGATACGCAGTATTTT.

This clonotype has more than one count but fewer than ten. V gene TRBV7-6 combines with J gene TRBJ2-1; TRBD2 agrees at 11 bases. The germline CDR1 and CDR2 sequences are SGHVS and FNYEAQ. This CDR3 comprises 15 residues. V shed 5 bases, J shed 9 bases, and the junction held 9 bases outside the gene matches. The CDR3 protein is CASSVIAGGTGEQFF. The CDR3 DNA reads TGTGCCAGCAGCGTAATAGCGGGGGGGACGGGTGAGCAGTTCTTC.

The chain recombines TRBV20-1 with TRBJ2-7; possible D gene TRBD2, 7 bases. Germline CDR1 reads DFQATT; CDR2 reads SNEGSKA (reference sequence). This CDR3 is 13 amino acids long. CDR3 DNA: TGCAGCACAAAAGCGGGACATACCTACGAGCAGTACTTC. Translating gives CSTKAGHTYEQYF.

This clonotype has a handful of counts. The chain employs TRBV6-6 and TRBJ1-2; D may be TRBD1 (5 bases). V was trimmed by 10 bases and J by 3 bases, leaving 12 bases between them. The CDR3 has 12 amino acids. The germline CDR1 and CDR2 sequences are MNHNY and SVGAGI (reference sequence). This chain's CDR3 is CATTGGDYGYTF. CDR3 DNA sequence: TGTGCCACCACTGGGGGGGACTATGGCTACACCTTC.

The chain combines TRBV5-5 with TRBJ1-5; tentative D call: TRBD1 (5 bases). V gave up 0 bases and J gave up 6 bases, with 16 bases separating them. The CDR3 is 16 residues long. Germline V lookup: CDR1 SGHKS, CDR2 YYEKEE (reference sequence). As DNA, the CDR3 is TGTGCCAGCAGCTTGGCCGGTGTCAGGGCGGGTCAGCCCCAGCATTTT. Amino acids: CASSLAGVRAGQPQHF.

This rearrangement joins TRBV6-1 to TRBJ2-5; D might be TRBD2 (6 bases). The germline V gene encodes CDR1 MNHNS and CDR2 SASEGT. V was trimmed by 2 bases and J by 4 bases, leaving 8 bases between them. The CDR3 extends over 13 amino acids. The DNA for the CDR3 is TGTGCCAGCAGTGAACAGGGAGGAGAGACCCAGTACTTC. Residues: CASSEQGGETQYF.

The chain carries TRBV28 and TRBJ1-5; D unclear. Deletions cut 3 bases from V and 2 bases from J, with 14 bases between. The CDR3 has 16 residues. Germline V gene data show CDR1 as MDHEN and CDR2 as SYDVKM. The CDR3 region has the DNA TGTGCCAGCAGTTTTCGGGTAGAGTGGGGCAATCAGCCCCAGCATTTT. This encodes CASSFRVEWGNQPQHF.

The sample holds many counts of this clonotype. The gene calls are TRBV24-1 and TRBJ2-3; 7 bases match TRBD1. There are 16 residues in the CDR3. Germline V gene data show CDR1 as KGHDR and CDR2 as SFDVKD. V trimming: 1 base; J trimming: 5 bases; junction bases outside the gene matches: 8. The CDR3 nucleotides are TGTGCCACCAGTGATTTTGGCACAGGGGTACAAGATACGCAGTATTTT. Amino acid sequence: CATSDFGTGVQDTQYF.

This clonotype was seen many times. The gene calls are TRBV29-1 and TRBJ1-1; TRBD1 agrees at 9 bases. Germline V gene lookup returns CDR1 SQVTM and CDR2 ANQGSEA. This CDR3 comprises 18 residues. Germline trimming cut 2 bases from V and 4 bases from J; bases unmatched to any gene: 17. CDR3 sequence (DNA): TGCAGCGTTGAACCCGACTTCTCACAGGGGGCAATGGTCACTGAAGCTTTCTTT. This encodes CSVEPDFSQGAMVTEAFF.

This clonotype was seen a few times. This chain links TRBV20-1 with TRBJ1-3; D gene ambiguous. The CDR3 has 12 amino acids. With 6 bases removed from V and 1 base from J, the gap between germline ends came to 7 bases. Germline V gene data show CDR1 as DFQATT and CDR2 as SNEGSKA (reference sequence). CDR3 sequence reads: CSAFGSGNTIYF. Here the CDR3 DNA reads TGCAGTGCCTTCGGTTCTGGAAACACCATATATTTT.

The table lists this clonotype with a few counts. The CDR3 is CASRRGEETQYF. The CDR3 nucleotides read TGTGCCAGCAGGCGGGGGGAGGAGACCCAGTACTTC. The chain combines TRBV12-3 or TRBV12-4 with TRBJ2-5, with TRBD2 identical over 8 bases. The length of the CDR3 is 12 residues. J lost 5 bases, V lost 6 bases, and 2 bases had no gene match.

The rearrangement uses TRBV11-1 and TRBJ1-2; D gene ambiguous. The CDR3 runs to 15 residues. The V end lost 5 bases, the J end lost 4 bases, and 17 bases lay between the germline ends. Germline-derived CDR1 and CDR2 are SGHAT and FQDESV (reference sequence). CDR3 in DNA: TGTGCCAGCAGCGGTGACGGGTCGTTTGTCTATGGCTACACCTTC. As protein: CASSGDGSFVYGYTF.

This sequence joins TRBV6-2 or TRBV6-3 and TRBJ1-1; D is perhaps TRBD1 (6 bases). Trimming pared 6 bases from V and 1 base from J, leaving 9 bases between. Germline CDR1 reads MNHEY; CDR2 reads SVGEGT. The CDR3 extends over 13 amino acids. The CDR3 protein is CASRPGQNTEAFF. The CDR3 DNA sequence: TGTGCCAGCAGGCCGGGACAGAACACTGAAGCTTTCTTT.

This clonotype was seen a handful of times. The rearrangement joins TRBV5-6 to TRBJ2-7; perhaps TRBD1 as D (6 bases). The CDR3 runs 11 residues. V shed 4 bases and J shed 6 bases, with 8 bases lying between them. Germline CDR1 reads SGHDT; CDR2 reads YYEEEE. CDR3 amino acids: CASSRTVEQYF. CDR3 DNA sequence: TGTGCCAGCAGCCGGACAGTCGAGCAGTACTTC.

The V and J genes are TRBV7-2 and TRBJ2-7, with 9 bases matching TRBD2. Germline V gives CDR1 SGHTA, CDR2 FQGNSA. This CDR3 has 15 residues. With 0 bases clipped from V and 2 bases from J, the junction kept 2 bases outside the gene matches. This CDR3 reads CASSLAPSGTYEQYF. The CDR3 coding sequence is TGTGCCAGCAGCTTAGCGCCTAGCGGGACCTACGAGCAGTACTTC.

The chain combines TRBV5-5 with TRBJ2-4; D is tentatively TRBD1 or TRBD2 (5 bases each). V gave up 1 base and J gave up 4 bases, with 18 bases separating them. Germline V gene data show CDR1 as SGHKS and CDR2 as YYEKEE (reference sequence). The CDR3 length is 17 residues. CDR3 coding DNA: TGTGCCAGCAGCTTGAATCCGCGCAGGGACCAAAAAAACATTCAGTACTTC. Translating it yields CASSLNPRRDQKNIQYF.

Only a few counts were recorded for this clonotype. The genes are TRBV20-1 and TRBJ2-2; 9 nucleotides match TRBD2. V dropped 0 bases and J dropped 4; count of bases not matched to a gene: 9. The CDR3 is 17 residues long. The germline V gene has CDR1 DFQATT and CDR2 SNEGSKA (reference sequence). The CDR3 sequence: CSARDVTGTSLTGELFF. CDR3 nucleotide sequence: TGCAGTGCTAGAGATGTCACCGGGACTAGCCTCACCGGGGAGCTGTTTTTT.

This clonotype showed up many times. The chain joins TRBV27 to TRBJ2-7; D unresolved. The CDR3 loop spans 16 amino acids. CDR1 MNHEY and CDR2 SMNVEV come from the germline V gene (reference sequence). Trimming left V 5 bases short and J 5 bases short, with 22 bases between. As DNA, the CDR3 is TGTGCCAGCAGTCCTTCCGCCGGGCCGGTTTTAAACGAGCAGTACTTC. Protein product: CASSPSAGPVLNEQYF.

The chain combines TRBV7-2 with TRBJ1-1; D not certain. CDR1 and CDR2 from the germline V gene are SGHTA and FQGNSA. The CDR3 has 11 residues. V gave up 0 bases and J gave up 10 bases, with 6 bases separating them. The CDR3 here is CASSLAEGAFF. The DNA for the CDR3 is TGTGCCAGCAGCTTAGCGGAGGGAGCTTTCTTT.

In its sample, this clonotype was seen many times. The V and J genes are TRBV29-1 and TRBJ2-1; tentatively, D is TRBD1 (5 bases). The germline gives CDR1 SQVTM, CDR2 ANQGSEA. This CDR3 has 11 amino acids. Trimming removed 4 bases at V and 7 bases at J, with 8 bases between. The CDR3 DNA is TGCAGCGTTGGGTACAGGAATGAGCAGTTCTTC. Its translation is CSVGYRNEQFF.

The V call is TRBV4-2, the J call TRBJ2-7; the D gene is possibly TRBD1 (6 bases). The germline CDR1 and CDR2 sequences are LGHNA and YNFKEQ. Trimming left V 6 bases short and J 1 base short, with 16 bases between. The CDR3 loop spans 15 amino acids. CDR3 DNA: TGTGCCAGCAGACGACAGGTTGTCCCGTCCTACGAGCAGTACTTC. Translating it yields CASRRQVVPSYEQYF.

This chain's CDR3 is CSAGPTGVTEAFF. CDR3 bases: TGCAGTGCTGGCCCGACAGGAGTCACTGAAGCTTTCTTT. The rearrangement uses TRBV20-1 and TRBJ1-1; possibly TRBD1 for D (6 bases). V was pared by 5 bases and J by 4 bases, with 14 bases between. Germline CDR1 reads DFQATT; CDR2 reads SNEGSKA (reference sequence). The CDR3 loop spans 13 amino acids.

In its sample, this clonotype was seen a few times. The V and J genes are TRBV5-1 and TRBJ1-2; no reliable D call. The CDR3 is made up of 14 amino acids. The germline V and J ends were trimmed by 2 bases and 6 bases, with 14 bases remaining between them. Germline V lookup: CDR1 SGHRS, CDR2 YFSETQ. Here the CDR3 DNA reads TGCGCCAGCAGCTTCGTTACGGGATCTCATGGCTACACCTTC. Amino acids: CASSFVTGSHGYTF.

Only a few counts were recorded for this clonotype. The chain employs TRBV4-1 and TRBJ1-4; no clear D gene. V was clipped by 2 bases and J by 6 bases, with 19 bases between them. Germline CDR1 and CDR2: MGHRA and YSYEKL. The CDR3 consists of 17 residues. The CDR3 DNA reads as TGCGCCAGCAGCCAACCGGGGTGGCGGAGTGGGGATGAAAAACTGTTTTTT. Its protein is CASSQPGWRSGDEKLFF.

This clonotype turned up a few times. The chain is built from TRBV7-2 and TRBJ2-3; 11 bases line up with TRBD2. Losses at the gene ends were 9 bases for V and 6 bases for J; bases not matched to a gene: 11. Germline-derived CDR1 and CDR2 are SGHTA and FQGNSA. The CDR3 has 15 amino acids. The CDR3 DNA follows: TGTGCCAGTGGCGGGCTAGCGGGAGGAGTTGATACGCAGTATTTT. Translation gives CASGGLAGGVDTQYF.